This is a list of T cell receptor beta chains from one sample in a study of CD8 T cells in Susac syndrome. TCRdb analysed the immunoSEQ multiplex PCR reads with MiXCR anew, one entry per CDR3 protein. Among some 400,000 distinct CDR3 sequences listed, roughly 85% were seen once. Sequencing input: CD8+ T cells from PBMCs. The receptors originated from a human donor with multiple sclerosis. CDR3s include the opening cysteine and the closing phenylalanine or tryptophan. A D gene is named only where the DNA matches it firmly. Expanded clones get a size class; other rows say once, few or many, or leave the size out.

>TRBV3-1|-|-|TRBJ2-5
TGTGCCAGCAGCCCCAGCGGGCCGGCGGAGACCCAGTACTTC
CASSPSGPAETQYF
>TRBV25-1|-|TRBD1|TRBJ1-4
TGTGCCAGCTCATACAGGGGTACGGATGAAAAACTGTTTTTT
CASSYRGTDEKLFF
>TRBV7-8|-|TRBD2|TRBJ2-5
TGTGCCAGCAGCTTAGCGGGAGGGGCTGAAGAGACCCAGTACTTC
CASSLAGGAEETQYF
>TRBV11-2|-|-|TRBJ2-4
TGTGCCAGCAGCTTAACTTGGGGTGGCAAAAACATTCAGTACTTC
CASSLTWGGKNIQYF
>TRBV28|-|TRBD2|TRBJ2-1
TGTGCCAGCGTCGAGGTCGGGGGGGGTGCCAATGAGCAGTTCTTC
CASVEVGGGANEQFF
>TRBV2|few|-|TRBJ2-3
TGTGCCAGCAGATCCTCGGGCACAGATACGCAGTATTTT
CASRSSGTDTQYF
>TRBV6-1|-|-|TRBJ2-1
TGTGCCAGCAGTGGAAGCCCCTACAATGAGCAGTTCTTC
CASSGSPYNEQFF
>TRBV7-9|-|TRBD2|TRBJ2-1
TGTGCCAGCACCCTGCCCCCCGGGACTAGCGGCTACAATGAGCAGTTCTTC
CASTLPPGTSGYNEQFF
>TRBV27|-|TRBD1|TRBJ1-5
TGTGCCAGCAGTCCTCGAGAGGTCACAGGGGCGCAACAGCCCCAGCATTTT
CASSPREVTGAQQPQHF
>TRBV9|-|-|TRBJ2-6
TGTGCCAGCAGCGTAGCAGGGAACGGTTACTCCGGGGCCAACGTCCTGACTTTC
CASSVAGNGYSGANVLTF
>TRBV5-5|-|TRBD1|TRBJ2-1
TGTGCCAGCAGCTCGGGACAGGGGTGGAATGAGCAGTTCTTC
CASSSGQGWNEQFF
>TRBV7-2|-|-|TRBJ2-7
TGTGCCAGCAGCTCCGTCTCCTACGAGCAGTACTTC
CASSSVSYEQYF
>TRBV3-1|-|TRBD1|TRBJ2-7
TGTGCCAGCAGCCAAGGACAGGGTCTAGAGTACGAGCAGTACTTC
CASSQGQGLEYEQYF
>TRBV6-5|-|TRBD1|TRBJ1-4
TGTGCCAGCAGTTATACAGGGACAGGGGATAATGAAAAACTGTTTTTT
CASSYTGTGDNEKLFF
>TRBV19|-|-|TRBJ1-4
TGTGCCAGTGAGGGACGGGGCGATGAAAAACTGTTTTTT
CASEGRGDEKLFF
>TRBV3-1|-|-|TRBJ1-1
TGTGCCAGCAGCCAATTAGATATAAGGGAGGATAGTACTGAAGCTTTCTTT
CASSQLDIREDSTEAFF
>TRBV20-1|once|-|TRBJ1-1
TGCAGTGCTAGTGCGGGTGGGACTGAAGCTTTCTTT
CSASAGGTEAFF
>TRBV12-3/TRBV12-4|-|-|TRBJ1-2
TGTGCCAGCAGTTTTGAGACTAACTATGGCTACACCTTC
CASSFETNYGYTF
>TRBV14|-|-|TRBJ2-1
TGTGCCAGCAGCCCAAGATTGGCGCGGAGCTCCTACAATGAGCAGTTCTTC
CASSPRLARSSYNEQFF
>TRBV12-3/TRBV12-4|-|TRBD1|TRBJ1-4
TGTGCCAGCAGTCCGGGACAGGGGGGGCCTAATGAAAAACTGTTTTTT
CASSPGQGGPNEKLFF
>TRBV2|-|-|TRBJ1-1
TGTGCCATCCCGACGACCGGGACTGAAGCTTTCTTT
CAIPTTGTEAFF
>TRBV4-1|once|-|TRBJ2-2
TGCGCCAGCAGCCCAATGGCCGGGGAGCTGTTTTTT
CASSPMAGELFF
>TRBV7-9|-|TRBD2|TRBJ2-3
TGTGCCAGCATCCCAACAGCGGGGGGGAGCACAGATACGCAGTATTTT
CASIPTAGGSTDTQYF
>TRBV5-8|-|-|TRBJ2-3
TGTGCCAGCAGCTACTTAAGGCGGGGGCTAGCAGCTAGCACAGATACGCAGTATTTT
CASSYLRRGLAASTDTQYF
>TRBV11-1|-|-|TRBJ2-3
TGTGCCAGCAGCCAGGCCGACAGAGCCCCCACAGATACGCAGTATTTT
CASSQADRAPTDTQYF
>TRBV19|-|-|TRBJ2-7
TGTGCCAGTACTTCCCTCGACAGCTACGAGCAGTACTTC
CASTSLDSYEQYF
>TRBV20-1|-|-|TRBJ1-2
TGCAGTGCTAGAGATAGCAGGGCGTTCGGCTACACCTTC
CSARDSRAFGYTF
>TRBV7-9|-|TRBD2|TRBJ2-7
TGTGCCAGCAGCTTAGTCGGCGGGAGCCTCTCCTACGAGCAGTACTTC
CASSLVGGSLSYEQYF
>TRBV7-6|-|-|TRBJ2-1
TGTGCCAGCAGCCCCTATGGAAAAAGCTCCTACAATGAGCAGTTCTTC
CASSPYGKSSYNEQFF
>TRBV6-1|-|-|TRBJ1-6
TGTGCCAGCAGTGAAGCGCTAAAGGGAGACAGCCCAGATAATTCACCCCTCCACTTT
CASSEALKGDSPDNSPLHF
>TRBV20-1|-|-|TRBJ1-1
TGCAGTGCGGGGAGGGCAACTTTCTTT
CSAGRATFF
>TRBV29-1|-|-|TRBJ1-2
TGCAGCGTTGCGGGGGGGGTCAACGAAAACTATGGCTACACCTTC
CSVAGGVNENYGYTF
>TRBV18|-|TRBD1|TRBJ2-5
TGTGCCAGCTCACAGGACAGGAAGGTGTACCAAGAGACCCAGTACTTC
CASSQDRKVYQETQYF
>TRBV6-1|-|-|TRBJ2-3
TGTGCCAGCAGTACGCTGCCGGGACCCCACGCAGATACGCAGTATTTT
CASSTLPGPHADTQYF
>TRBV6-1|-|-|TRBJ2-7
TGTGCCAGCAGTGAAATAGGGGGCTCCTACGAGCAGTACTTC
CASSEIGGSYEQYF
>TRBV12-3/TRBV12-4|-|TRBD2|TRBJ2-2
TGTGCCAGCAGTTTACAGGGAGGGGTCGGGGAGCTGTTTTTT
CASSLQGGVGELFF